The TCR beta chain under discussion was sequenced for a study of T cells in Graves' hyperthyroidism and ophthalmopathy. In regard to this clonotype: Its antigen remains unknown.

Points from the study as a whole: Clonotypes that were expanded in thyroid above 0.001 mostly appeared in blood too.

TCR beta CDR3 regions were amplified from RNA. HTBI primers were employed in a first-round RT-PCR of the TCR CDR3. Each CDR3 protein is one row after TCRdb ran MiXCR on the multiplex PCR reads. The sample lists hundreds of thousands of distinct CDR3 sequences, 16% seen once, with 15% to 20% in the top ten. The CDR3 loop spans 17 amino acids. Germline V gene sequence: CDR1 DFQATT, CDR2 SNEGSKA (reference sequence). Losses at the gene ends were 0 bases for V and 5 bases for J; bases not matched to a gene: 10. This TCR came from a woman between 18 and 29 years old with Graves' hyperthyroidism. The gene calls are TRBV20-1 and TRBJ2-1; TRBD2 agrees at 10 bases. Sequenced material: blood. The DNA for the CDR3 is TGCAGTGCTAGAGACGGGGAAGCGGGGGGGGATCACAATGAGCAGTTCTTC. Its protein product is CSARDGEAGGDHNEQFF.